Given below is one TCR beta chain in context. The data belong to a study of control samples from healthy donors and cancer patients. Germline CDR1 is SGHNT and CDR2 is YENEEA. This CDR3 has 14 residues. The V and J ends lost 1 base and 1 base respectively, with 6 bases between them. Method: immunoSEQ multiplex PCR; TCRdb's copy keeps in-frame clones and lacks some. The profile covers about 150,000 clones, with over 85% appearing a single time and over 2% taken by the ten largest. Sequenced: blood. This clonotype was obtained from a man aged 50-59 years in good health. J is TRBJ2-3 and V is TRBV11-3, with D perhaps TRBD1 (6 bases). The CDR3 loop reads CASSLAGGTDTQYF. The CDR3 nucleotides read TGTGCCAGCAGCTTAGCAGGGGGCACAGATACGCAGTATTTT.